These 19 T cell receptor beta chains share one sample of origin, sequenced in a study of T cell responses to AZD1222 COVID-19 vaccine. Generated by immunoSEQ multiplex PCR, the TCRdb table keeps only in-frame clones and is missing some. The profile covers roughly 130,000 clones, with approximately 86% appearing a single time and 10% to 15% taken by the ten largest. Sequenced here: peripheral blood, sampled on day 0 of AZD1222 vaccination. These receptors were taken from an adult in good health.

This rearrangement joins TRBV7-2 to TRBJ1-1, with TRBD1 identical over 12 bases. V shed 3 bases and J 3 bases; nucleotides not matched to a gene: 14. Germline V gene sequence: CDR1 SGHTA, CDR2 FQGNSA. The CDR3 consists of 19 residues. This CDR3 reads CASSFSWGQGARRDTEAFF. The CDR3 nucleotides are TGTGCCAGCAGCTTCTCGTGGGGACAGGGGGCGCGGAGGGACACTGAAGCTTTCTTT.

The rearrangement links TRBV11-2 to TRBJ2-4; D gene uncertain. Germline-derived CDR1 and CDR2 are SGHAT and FQNNGV. Trimming shortened V by 4 bases and J by 6 bases, and 13 bases separated the two germline ends. The CDR3 extends over 14 amino acids. Here the CDR3 reads CASSYGRALNIQYF. CDR3 DNA sequence: TGTGCCAGCAGCTATGGCCGGGCCTTAAACATTCAGTACTTC.

V and J are TRBV19 and TRBJ2-1; 9 bases map to TRBD1. CDR1 is LNHDA, CDR2 SQIVND, per germline (reference sequence). The V segment lost 10 bases and the J segment 4 bases; nucleotides outside the gene matches: 11. There are 15 residues in the CDR3. The chain's CDR3 is CATATGTGPYNEQFF. In nucleotides, the CDR3 is TGTGCCACCGCCACCGGGACAGGGCCTTACAATGAGCAGTTCTTC.

The chain couples TRBV5-4 to TRBJ1-2, with D hard to call. The V end was cut by 5 bases, the J end by 0 bases, with 14 bases between. The CDR3 is 15 residues long. Germline V gives CDR1 SGHNT, CDR2 YYREEE (reference sequence). CDR3 DNA sequence: TGTGCCAGCAGTCAAACGGGCCGCACTAACTATGGCTACACCTTC. Translating it yields CASSQTGRTNYGYTF. Filled out from reference TRBV5-4 and TRBJ1-2, the complete variable domain reads ETGVTQSPTHLIKTRGQQVTLRCSSQSGHNTVSWYQQALGQGPQFIFQYYREEENGRGNFPPRFSGLQFPNYSSELNVNALELDDSALYLCASSQTGRTNYGYTFGSGTRLTVV.

This chain links TRBV30 with TRBJ2-7; TRBD1 might be the D (6 bases). The germline V and J ends were trimmed by 5 bases and 0 bases, with 14 bases remaining between them. Germline-derived CDR1 and CDR2 are GTSNPN and SVGIG (reference sequence). The CDR3 covers 14 residues. This CDR3 reads CAWGLRDNSYEQYF. CDR3 coding DNA: TGTGCCTGGGGGCTCCGGGACAACTCCTACGAGCAGTACTTC.

The chain recombines TRBV3-1 (or the pseudogene TRBV3-2) with TRBJ1-1, with D perhaps matching TRBD1 (5 bases). CDR3 size: 15 residues. The germline V and J ends were trimmed by 0 bases and 3 bases, with 11 bases remaining between them. CDR1 and CDR2 (germline): LGHDT, YNNKEL (reference sequence). This CDR3 reads CASSQDSAGYTEAFF. CDR3 nucleotides: TGTGCCAGCAGCCAAGATTCGGCAGGGTACACTGAAGCTTTCTTT.

The chain links TRBV27 to TRBJ2-5; D is perhaps TRBD1 (5 bases). Germline values: CDR1 MNHEY, CDR2 SMNVEV (reference sequence). The CDR3 runs to 15 residues. V shed 0 bases and J shed 2 bases, with 10 bases lying between them. The CDR3: CASSLSGQVQETQYF. The DNA of the CDR3 is TGTGCCAGCAGTTTATCCGGACAAGTACAAGAGACCCAGTACTTC.

The gene calls are TRBV6-5 and TRBJ2-5; 13 bases are shared with TRBD2. The CDR3 covers 15 residues. The ends lost 5 bases at V and 13 bases at J; junction bases unmatched: 13. Germline loops: CDR1 MNHEY, CDR2 SVGAGI. The CDR3 here is CASSPGGTSGTRRYF. In nucleotides, the CDR3 is TGTGCCAGCAGTCCCGGGGGGACTAGCGGGACCCGCCGGTACTTC.

The rearrangement uses TRBV15 and TRBJ1-2; D call uncertain. The CDR3 has 15 amino acids. The germline gives CDR1 LNHNV, CDR2 YYDKDF (reference sequence). V gave up 2 bases and J gave up 4 bases, with 14 bases separating them. The CDR3 is CATSRQRHGTYGYTF. CDR3 sequence (DNA): TGTGCCACCAGCAGACAAAGACACGGAACCTATGGCTACACCTTC.

This chain links TRBV19 with TRBJ1-3; the D gene is possibly TRBD1 (6 bases). Germline V CDR1 and CDR2: LNHDA, SQIVND (reference sequence). There are 14 residues in the CDR3. The ends were cut back, 6 bases at V and 0 bases at J, with 9 bases in the middle. CDR3 sequence: CASRDRSSGNTIYF. The CDR3 nucleotides read TGTGCCAGTAGAGACAGGAGCTCTGGAAACACCATATATTTT.

The chain recombines TRBV3-1 (or the pseudogene TRBV3-2) with TRBJ2-3, with TRBD1 identical over 9 bases. With 4 bases clipped from V and 4 bases from J, the junction kept 12 bases outside the gene matches. The CDR3 has 17 residues. Germline CDR1 LGHDT, CDR2 YNNKEL (reference sequence). CDR3 bases: TGTGCCAGCAGCCCAGCCACACAGGGGGCAGGCGCAGATACGCAGTATTTT. As protein: CASSPATQGAGADTQYF.

This clone was seen only once. This chain connects TRBV24-1 to TRBJ1-2; D remains unclear. Germline CDR1 KGHDR, CDR2 SFDVKD. The CDR3 totals 16 residues. Between the trimmed V and J ends, which lost 2 bases and 1 base, there was a span of 13 bases. CDR3 DNA sequence: TGTGCCACCAGTGATTCGTTAATGCCCAATAACTATGGCTACACCTTC. Protein product: CATSDSLMPNNYGYTF.

The chain couples TRBV28 to TRBJ1-1, with D perhaps matching TRBD1 (5 bases). V lost 4 bases and J 6 bases, leaving 15 bases between the germline ends. This CDR3 has 14 amino acids. Germline assignment: CDR1 MDHEN and CDR2 SYDVKM. In DNA form, the CDR3 reads TGTGCCAGCAGTTCTGGCGGGACCTTCGCTGAAGCTTTCTTT. It encodes CASSSGGTFAEAFF.

The rearrangement uses TRBV11-2 and TRBJ2-7, with TRBD2 matching over 7 bases. This CDR3 region has 14 residues. CDR1 SGHAT and CDR2 FQNNGV come from the germline V gene. Germline trimming cut 3 bases from V and 7 bases from J; bases unmatched to any gene: 9. The CDR3 loop is CASSLGGTYSEQYF. CDR3 nucleotide sequence: TGTGCCAGCAGCTTGGGGGGGACCTACTCGGAGCAGTACTTC.

This chain links TRBV28 with TRBJ1-5; 9 nucleotides align to TRBD1. CDR1 is MDHEN, CDR2 SYDVKM, per germline. J gave up 7 bases and V 6 bases, and 10 bases lay outside the gene matches. There are 15 residues in the CDR3. This CDR3 is CASSSQGANRQPQHF. DNA for the CDR3: TGTGCCAGCAGCTCACAGGGGGCGAACCGGCAGCCCCAGCATTTT.

The chain employs TRBV3-1 (or the pseudogene TRBV3-2) and TRBJ2-2, with D unclear. This CDR3 comprises 15 residues. Germline CDR1 is LGHDT and CDR2 is YNNKEL (reference sequence). Between the trimmed V and J ends, which lost 2 bases and 1 base, there was a span of 8 bases. The CDR3, as DNA: TGTGCCAGCAGCCAAACTCGGGTGAACACCGGGGAGCTGTTTTTT. Translation: CASSQTRVNTGELFF.

This clone was seen a few times. The V gene is TRBV19, the J gene TRBJ1-5; D not certain. The V end was cut by 3 bases, the J end by 3 bases, with 12 bases between. The CDR3 totals 15 residues. The germline V gene has CDR1 LNHDA and CDR2 SQIVND (reference sequence). The CDR3 spells CASSMINVDNQPQHF. Written as DNA, the CDR3 is TGTGCCAGTAGTATGATTAATGTCGACAATCAGCCCCAGCATTTT.

This chain uses TRBV5-1 with TRBJ1-1, with D perhaps matching TRBD1 (5 bases). CDR1 and CDR2 from the germline V gene are SGHRS and YFSETQ. The CDR3 is made up of 17 amino acids. The germline V and J ends were trimmed by 0 bases and 0 bases, with 15 bases remaining between them. The CDR3 sequence: CASSLGGLRGVNTEAFF. CDR3 nucleotide sequence: TGCGCCAGCAGCTTGGGAGGACTTCGAGGGGTGAACACTGAAGCTTTCTTT.

The chain uses TRBV10-1 and TRBJ1-2, with D unresolved. The CDR3 is 15 amino acids. V dropped 3 bases and J dropped 4 bases, with 15 bases sitting between them. CDR1 and CDR2 from the germline V gene are WNHNN and SYGVQD (reference sequence). The CDR3 protein is CASSDTAEPSYGYTF. The CDR3 coding sequence is TGCGCCAGCAGTGATACGGCGGAGCCCTCCTATGGCTACACCTTC.